The source of this TCR beta chain is a study of blood T cell repertoires in COVID-19. Study in general: T cells, B-cell-depleted T cells, or PBMCs supplied cDNA or gDNA.

The germline CDR1 and CDR2 sequences are SGHTA and FQGNSA. V shed 1 base and J shed 3 bases, with 15 bases lying between them. This CDR3 has 16 amino acids. Authors' methods: Amplification from reference gene primers served as the basis for estimated nucleated cell counts. Sequenced by immunoSEQ multiplex PCR; TCRdb stores in-frame clones only, minus some. Clonal size and the V and J genes are those of that table, whereas D and trimming came from the DNA. The sample contains about 120,000 clones, 75% to 85% of which appear only once. The gene calls are TRBV7-2 and TRBJ1-1; D possibly corresponds to TRBD1 (6 bases). The TCR originated in an elderly woman with acute or convalescent COVID-19. The sample taken for sequencing was peripheral blood. CDR3 sequence (DNA): TGTGCCAGCAGCTTAGAGGGGGGGCGGCTTTACACTGAAGCTTTCTTT. Translation: CASSLEGGRLYTEAFF.